What follows are 26 T cell receptor beta chains derived from one specimen sequenced in a study of blood T cell repertoires in COVID-19. Produced via immunoSEQ multiplex PCR; TCRdb's table is partial and in-frame only. The profile shows about 320,000 clones, approximately 81% of them singletons. Input material: PBMCs or T cells enriched from blood (not recorded which). The receptor source for this set is a young woman who had been exposed to COVID-19.

This clone appeared a single time. The chain links TRBV6-5 to TRBJ2-1; D not resolved. The CDR3 runs to 15 residues. Germline V gives CDR1 MNHEY, CDR2 SVGAGI. Trimming took off 6 bases at V and 5 bases at J, with 17 bases between the two ends. The CDR3 nucleotides are TGTGCCAGCAGCAGAACTACCCAAACCGACAATGAGCAGTTCTTC. This encodes CASSRTTQTDNEQFF.

This clone was found a few times. The rearrangement joins TRBV7-9 to TRBJ1-2, with D possibly matching TRBD1 (5 bases). Germline CDR1 is SEHNR and CDR2 is FQNEAQ (reference sequence). This CDR3 has 16 residues. V was clipped by 4 bases and J by 6 bases, with 21 bases between them. CDR3 residues: CASSSRGRVRADGYTF. The CDR3 DNA sequence: TGTGCCAGCAGCTCCCGGGGGAGGGTCAGGGCGGATGGCTACACCTTC.

Notes on this clone: Sequence at one end of the junction differs from germline and may be a read error. The chain joins TRBV15 to TRBJ2-7; 7 bases line up with TRBD1. The length of the CDR3 is 16 residues. Germline V gene sequence: CDR1 LNHNV, CDR2 YYDKDF (reference sequence). DNA for the CDR3: TGTGCCACCAGCAGAGATCAGTTAGGGGGCTCCCACGAGCAGTACTTC. Its protein is CATSRDQLGGSHEQYF.

The DNA of the CDR3 is TGTGCCAGCAGCTTGGCGACTAGGACGGGGTCACCCCTCCACTTT. Translated: CASSLATRTGSPLHF. This chain joins TRBV7-9 and TRBJ1-6; D uncertain. Trimming removed 3 bases from V and 10 bases from J, with 16 bases in between. The CDR3 length is 15 residues. Germline CDR1 reads SEHNR; CDR2 reads FQNEAQ (reference sequence).

The CDR3 bases are TGTGCCAGTAGTACGCAGTACAATGAGCAGTTCTTC. It translates to CASSTQYNEQFF. V and J are TRBV19 and TRBJ2-1; D remains unclear. The CDR3 spans 12 residues. CDR1 LNHDA and CDR2 SQIVND come from the germline V gene (reference sequence). Trimming shortened V by 4 bases and J by 4 bases, and 5 bases separated the two germline ends.

V is TRBV7-9 and J is TRBJ1-2, with D hard to call. V lost 4 bases, J lost 1 base, and 13 bases lay in between. The CDR3 runs to 15 residues. CDR1 and CDR2 from the germline V gene are SEHNR and FQNEAQ (reference sequence). CDR3 sequence (DNA): TGTGCCAGCAGCTCACCATCCAGGATTAACTATGGCTACACCTTC. It encodes CASSSPSRINYGYTF.

V is TRBV5-1 and J is TRBJ1-5; 10 bases map to TRBD1. Trimming cost V 5 bases and J 2 bases; bases outside gene matches: 4. Per the germline V gene, CDR1 is SGHRS and CDR2 is YFSETQ. The CDR3 consists of 15 residues. The DNA of the CDR3 is TGCGCCAGCAGGGCCGGGACAGGGGGCAATCAGCCCCAGCATTTT. Translating it yields CASRAGTGGNQPQHF. Full variable domain (outside the CDR3, taken from reference TRBV5-1 and TRBJ1-5): KAGVTQTPRYLIKTRGQQVTLSCSPISGHRSVSWYQQTPGQGLQFLFEYFSETQRNKGNFPGRFSGRQFSNSRSEMNVSTLELGDSALYLCASRAGTGGNQPQHFGDGTRLSIL.

This clone was detected only a few times. The chain employs TRBV28 and TRBJ2-7; possible D gene TRBD1, 6 bases. This CDR3 is 18 amino acids long. The V gene's germline CDR1 is MDHEN and CDR2 SYDVKM. V was clipped by 6 bases and J by 4 bases, with 28 bases between them. The CDR3 DNA reads TGTGCCAGCAGGATTTCACCAGGGGCCCGCCAGACTACTTACGAGCAGTACTTC. This sequence encodes CASRISPGARQTTYEQYF.

This rearrangement joins TRBV3-1 (or the pseudogene TRBV3-2) to TRBJ2-1; the D gene is possibly TRBD2 (6 bases). The CDR3 runs 13 residues. Trimming removed 1 base from V and 14 bases from J, with 15 bases in between. Looked up from germline, CDR1 is LGHDT and CDR2 is YNNKEL (reference sequence). The CDR3 DNA is TGTGCCAGCAGCCAAGGGAGGGGTGTACAGGAGTTCTTC. Its translation: CASSQGRGVQEFF.

V is TRBV24-1 and J is TRBJ1-2; 8 nucleotides match TRBD1. J lost 3 bases, V lost 1 base, and 3 bases had no gene match. This CDR3 region has 15 residues. CDR1 is KGHDR, CDR2 SFDVKD, per germline. The CDR3 is CATSDFDRGYYGYTF. The CDR3 DNA sequence: TGTGCCACCAGTGATTTCGACAGGGGTTACTATGGCTACACCTTC.

For the CDR3, the DNA is TGTGCCAGCAGTTACGGGGGCCCCGGGGAGCTGTTTTTT. Its protein product is CASSYGGPGELFF. This chain joins TRBV6-5 and TRBJ2-2, with D perhaps TRBD1 (6 bases). The V gene lost 2 bases and the J gene lost 6 bases, with 7 bases spanning the gap. The germline gives CDR1 MNHEY, CDR2 SVGAGI. This CDR3 has 13 amino acids.

The chain has TRBV4-2 and TRBJ2-3, with D perhaps matching TRBD1 (5 bases). The CDR3 length is 16 residues. Deletions cut 0 bases from V and 3 bases from J, with 13 bases between. Germline V CDR1 and CDR2: LGHNA, YNFKEQ. The CDR3 region is CASSQEGRYGTDTQYF. For the CDR3, the DNA is TGTGCCAGCAGCCAAGAGGGGCGTTACGGTACAGATACGCAGTATTTT.

This clone was counted only a few times. V is TRBV7-6 and J is TRBJ1-4, with 7 bases matching TRBD1. CDR3 length: 14 residues. Unmatched junction bases numbered 3, after V lost 4 bases and J lost 4 bases. The germline V gene encodes CDR1 SGHVS and CDR2 FNYEAQ. The CDR3 coding sequence is TGTGCCAGCAGCTCCGGACAGGATAATGAAAAACTGTTTTTT. It is translated as CASSSGQDNEKLFF.

Only one count was recorded for this clone. CDR3 DNA: TGTGCCAGCAGCCAGAGGACAGGGGGCTCAGATACGCAGTATTTT. Encoded protein: CASSQRTGGSDTQYF. The V gene is TRBV14, the J gene TRBJ2-3; 11 bases align to TRBD1. The CDR3 is made up of 15 amino acids. V dropped 3 bases and J dropped 4; count of bases not matched to a gene: 3. Germline V gene sequence: CDR1 SGHDN, CDR2 FVKESK. Using reference TRBV14 and TRBJ2-3 for the parts outside the CDR3, the full variable domain is EAGVTQFPSHSVIEKGQTVTLRCDPISGHDNLYWYRRVMGKEIKFLLHFVKESKQDESGMPNNRFLAERTGGTYSTLKVQPAELEDSGVYFCASSQRTGGSDTQYFGPGTRLTVL.

The chain links TRBV7-9 to TRBJ1-5; TRBD1 is a possible D gene (5 bases). The CDR3 totals 15 residues. V was cut by 5 bases and J by 1 base, with 12 bases left in between. CDR1 is SEHNR, CDR2 FQNEAQ, per germline (reference sequence). The CDR3 sequence is CASSAGRQSNQPQHF. The CDR3 region has the DNA TGTGCCAGCAGCGCCGGCAGACAGAGCAATCAGCCCCAGCATTTT.

The chain is built from TRBV10-3 and TRBJ1-5, with 8 positions matching TRBD1. Germline assignment: CDR1 ENHRY and CDR2 SYGVKD. The CDR3 runs 15 residues. The V gene end was trimmed by 2 bases and the J gene end by 6 bases; junction bases not matched to a gene: 6. The CDR3 here is CAISEPGQGSQPQHF. The CDR3 DNA follows: TGTGCCATCAGTGAGCCCGGACAGGGCTCTCAGCCCCAGCATTTT.

The chain couples TRBV27 to TRBJ2-2; TRBD1 aligns across 7 bases. The CDR3 is 18 amino acids. CDR1 is MNHEY, CDR2 SMNVEV, per germline (reference sequence). The ends lost 7 bases at V and 2 bases at J; junction bases unmatched: 16. This chain's CDR3 is CASTASIRQGINTGELFF. The DNA for the CDR3 is TGTGCCAGCACCGCCTCCATCCGACAGGGCATAAACACCGGGGAGCTGTTTTTT.

The chain joins TRBV24-1 to TRBJ2-2; 9 nucleotides agree with TRBD1. The CDR3 has 16 amino acids. Trimming at V came to 4 bases and at J to 5 bases, leaving 7 bases not matched to a gene. The germline V gene encodes CDR1 KGHDR and CDR2 SFDVKD. The CDR3 nucleotides read TGTGCCACCAGTGACCCCACAGGGGGCGAGACCGGGGAGCTGTTTTTT. It encodes CATSDPTGGETGELFF.

There are a few counts of this clone. The chain couples TRBV14 to TRBJ2-7; TRBD1 might be the D (6 bases). From germline, CDR1 is SGHDN and CDR2 FVKESK. This CDR3 spans 15 amino acids. Trimming took off 0 bases at V and 3 bases at J, with 12 bases between the two ends. The CDR3, as DNA: TGTGCCAGCAGCCAAGAAAGGGACAACTACTACGAGCAGTACTTC. It specifies CASSQERDNYYEQYF. Full variable domain (missing parts from reference TRBV14 and TRBJ2-7): EAGVTQFPSHSVIEKGQTVTLRCDPISGHDNLYWYRRVMGKEIKFLLHFVKESKQDESGMPNNRFLAERTGGTYSTLKVQPAELEDSGVYFCASSQERDNYYEQYFGPGTRLTVT.

This clone has only one observation. The gene calls are TRBV30 and TRBJ2-5; possible D gene TRBD2, 6 bases. Germline CDR1 GTSNPN, CDR2 SVGIG (reference sequence). Trimming removed 6 bases at V and 10 bases at J, with 24 bases between. The CDR3 is 14 residues long. The CDR3 spells CACFTGLLVGSQYF. CDR3 coding DNA: TGTGCCTGTTTCACGGGACTCCTCGTGGGGAGCCAGTACTTC.

This chain links TRBV5-4 with TRBJ2-5, with D maybe TRBD2 (7 bases). In germline, CDR1 is SGHNT, CDR2 YYREEE (reference sequence). With 4 bases removed from V and 5 bases from J, the gap between germline ends came to 18 bases. This CDR3 has 15 amino acids. The CDR3 nucleotides read TGTGCCAGCAGCCGGGGGGCCCAAAGGACGGAGACCCAGTACTTC. This codes for CASSRGAQRTETQYF.

The chain carries TRBV5-4 and TRBJ1-1; 8 bases align to TRBD1. CDR1 and CDR2 from the germline V gene are SGHNT and YYREEE (reference sequence). Trimming removed 4 bases from V and 4 bases from J; junction bases left unmatched: 12. The CDR3 has 16 amino acids. CDR3 amino acids: CASSQGAGIRVTEAFF. The CDR3 DNA follows: TGTGCCAGCAGCCAGGGGGCAGGGATACGTGTCACTGAAGCTTTCTTT.

The chain has TRBV29-1 and TRBJ1-6; tentative D call: TRBD1 (6 bases). The CDR3 is 13 residues long. V lost 2 bases and J lost 7, with 9 bases in between. From germline, CDR1 is SQVTM and CDR2 ANQGSEA. The CDR3 bases are TGCAGCGTTGAATTAGGGGGAAATTCACCCCTCCACTTT. Translation: CSVELGGNSPLHF.

The chain carries TRBV12-5 and TRBJ1-3; D not certain. Between the trimmed V and J ends, which lost 11 bases and 12 bases, there was a span of 14 bases. Germline lookup yields CDR1 LGHNT and CDR2 FRNRAP. The CDR3 totals 10 residues. The DNA for the CDR3 is TGTGCTGGTATTATCCGGGACATATATTTT. This sequence encodes CAGIIRDIYF.

This chain joins TRBV29-1 and TRBJ2-7, with D possibly TRBD2 on 6 matching bases. CDR3 length: 12 amino acids. Trimming removed 6 bases from V and 7 bases from J, with 16 bases in between. Germline CDR1 is SQVTM and CDR2 is ANQGSEA. CDR3 sequence reads: CSVTWSGGEQYF. Written as DNA, the CDR3 is TGCAGCGTGACGTGGTCCGGGGGAGAGCAGTACTTC.

The chain is built from TRBV7-9 and TRBJ2-1, with 12 bases identical to TRBD2. V lost 4 bases to trimming and J lost 2 bases; unmatched junction nucleotides: 3. CDR1 is SEHNR and CDR2 is FQNEAQ in the germline V gene (reference sequence). This CDR3 spans 16 amino acids. CDR3 residues: CASSSGLAGAYNEQFF. The CDR3 DNA sequence: TGTGCCAGCAGCTCGGGACTAGCGGGCGCCTACAATGAGCAGTTCTTC. The full variable domain, with the rest looked up from reference TRBV7-9 and TRBJ2-1, is DTGVSQNPRHKITKRGQNVTFRCDPISEHNRLYWYRQTLGQGPEFLTYFQNEAQLEKSRLLSDRFSAERPKGSFSTLEIQRTEQGDSAMYLCASSSGLAGAYNEQFFGPGTRLTVL.